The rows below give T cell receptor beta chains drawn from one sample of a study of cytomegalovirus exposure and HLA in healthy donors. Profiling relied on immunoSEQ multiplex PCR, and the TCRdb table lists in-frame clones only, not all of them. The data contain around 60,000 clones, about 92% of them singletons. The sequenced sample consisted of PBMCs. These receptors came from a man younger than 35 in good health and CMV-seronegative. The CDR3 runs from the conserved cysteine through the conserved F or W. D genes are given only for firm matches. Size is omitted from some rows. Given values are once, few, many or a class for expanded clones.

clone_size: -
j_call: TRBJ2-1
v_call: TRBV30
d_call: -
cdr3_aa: CAWSVRGYEQFF
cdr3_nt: TGTGCCTGGAGTGTAAGAGGGTATGAGCAGTTCTTC

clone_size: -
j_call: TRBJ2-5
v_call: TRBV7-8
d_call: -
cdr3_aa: CASSLGGAAGETQYF
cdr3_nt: TGTGCCAGCAGCTTAGGGGGAGCGGCCGGAGAGACCCAGTACTTC

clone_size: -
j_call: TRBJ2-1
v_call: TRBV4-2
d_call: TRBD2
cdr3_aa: CASSQVNRREDEQFF
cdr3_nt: TGTGCCAGCAGCCAAGTAAATCGGCGGGAGGATGAGCAGTTCTTC

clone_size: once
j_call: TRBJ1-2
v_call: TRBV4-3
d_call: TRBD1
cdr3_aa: CASSQWTGGTDGYTF
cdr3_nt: TGCGCCAGCAGCCAATGGACAGGTGGTACGGATGGCTACACCTTC

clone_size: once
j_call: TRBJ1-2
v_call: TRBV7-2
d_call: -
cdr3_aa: CASSLEVGANYGYTF
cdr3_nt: TGTGCCAGCAGCTTAGAGGTGGGAGCAAACTATGGCTACACCTTC

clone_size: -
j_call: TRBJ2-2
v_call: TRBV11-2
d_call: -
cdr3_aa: CASSAKDGGKELFF
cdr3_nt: TGTGCCAGCAGCGCAAAAGACGGAGGGAAGGAGCTGTTTTTT

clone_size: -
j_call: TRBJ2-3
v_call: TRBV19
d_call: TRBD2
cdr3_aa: CASSRGTTSTDTQYF
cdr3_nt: TGTGCCAGTAGTCGGGGGACTACTAGCACAGATACGCAGTATTTT

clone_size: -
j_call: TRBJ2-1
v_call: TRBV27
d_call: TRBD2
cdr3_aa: CASRLNSGRAYNEQFF
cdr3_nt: TGTGCCAGCCGCCTCAATAGCGGGAGGGCTTACAATGAGCAGTTCTTC

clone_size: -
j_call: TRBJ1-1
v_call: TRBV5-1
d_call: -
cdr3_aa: CASSLSPTTGANTEAFF
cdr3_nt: TGCGCCAGCAGCTTGTCACCCACGACAGGAGCGAACACTGAAGCTTTCTTT

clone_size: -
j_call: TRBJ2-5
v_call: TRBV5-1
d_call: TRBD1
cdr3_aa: CASSHGQGVRQETQYF
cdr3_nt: TGCGCCAGCAGCCACGGACAGGGCGTACGGCAAGAGACCCAGTACTTC

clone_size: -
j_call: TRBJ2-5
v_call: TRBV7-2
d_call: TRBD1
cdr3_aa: CASRGQGGTETQYF
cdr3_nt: TGTGCCAGCAGGGGACAGGGAGGGACAGAGACCCAGTACTTC

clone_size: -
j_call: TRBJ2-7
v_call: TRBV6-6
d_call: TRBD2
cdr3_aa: CASSYPGLVTAYEQYF
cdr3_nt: TGTGCCAGCAGTTACCCGGGACTAGTAACGGCCTACGAGCAGTACTTC

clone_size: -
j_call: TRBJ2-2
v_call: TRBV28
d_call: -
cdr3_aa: CASSPIGRDGELFF
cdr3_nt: TGTGCCAGCAGTCCTATTGGGCGAGACGGGGAGCTGTTTTTT

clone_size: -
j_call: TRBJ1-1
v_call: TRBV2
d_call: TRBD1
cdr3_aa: CASSNRQGLTAFF
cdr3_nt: TGTGCCAGCAGCAATCGACAGGGGTTGACGGCTTTCTTT

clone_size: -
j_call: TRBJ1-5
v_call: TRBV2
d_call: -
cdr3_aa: CASSEVEASNQPQHF
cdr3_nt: TGTGCCAGCAGTGAAGTAGAGGCGAGCAATCAGCCCCAGCATTTT

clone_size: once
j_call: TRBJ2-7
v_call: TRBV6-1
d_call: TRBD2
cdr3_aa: CASSAAVSGHTVF
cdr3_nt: TGTGCCAGCAGTGCGGCCGTTAGCGGGCACACCGTCTTC

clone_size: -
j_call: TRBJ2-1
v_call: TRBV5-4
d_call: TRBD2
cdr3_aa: CASSRGTSGISYNEQFF
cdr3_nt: TGTGCCAGCAGCCGAGGGACTAGCGGGATTTCCTACAATGAGCAGTTCTTC

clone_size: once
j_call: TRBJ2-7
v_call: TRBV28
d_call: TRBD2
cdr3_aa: CASRAAGAYEQYF
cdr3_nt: TGTGCCAGCAGGGCAGCGGGGGCCTACGAGCAGTACTTC

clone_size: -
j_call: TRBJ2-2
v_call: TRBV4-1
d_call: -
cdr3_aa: CASSQPLGELFF
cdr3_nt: TGCGCCAGCAGCCAACCCCTCGGGGAGCTGTTTTTT

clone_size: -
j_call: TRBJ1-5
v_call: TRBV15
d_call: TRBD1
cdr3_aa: CATSKTGQVNQPQHF
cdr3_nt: TGTGCCACCAGCAAAACGGGACAGGTGAATCAGCCCCAGCATTTT

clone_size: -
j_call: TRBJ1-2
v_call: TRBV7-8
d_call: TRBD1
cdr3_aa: CASSLQSTGTGAYGYTF
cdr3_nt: TGTGCCAGCAGCTTACAATCGACCGGGACAGGGGCCTATGGCTACACCTTC

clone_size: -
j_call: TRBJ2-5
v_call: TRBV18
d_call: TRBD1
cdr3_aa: CASSPGQGETQYF
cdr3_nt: TGTGCCAGCTCACCAGGACAGGGGGAGACCCAGTACTTC

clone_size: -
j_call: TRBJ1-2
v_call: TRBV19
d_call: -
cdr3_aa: CASKIRGGYGYTF
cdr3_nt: TGTGCCAGTAAGATTCGCGGTGGGTATGGCTACACCTTC

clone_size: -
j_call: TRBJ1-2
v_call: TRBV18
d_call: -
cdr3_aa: CASSPPNGQQPGYTF
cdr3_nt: TGTGCCAGCTCACCACCGAATGGACAGCAGCCTGGGTACACCTTC

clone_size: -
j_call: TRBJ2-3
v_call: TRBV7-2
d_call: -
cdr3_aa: CASSLSWLARDTQYF
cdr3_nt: TGTGCCAGCAGCTTAAGTTGGCTAGCCCGAGATACGCAGTATTTT

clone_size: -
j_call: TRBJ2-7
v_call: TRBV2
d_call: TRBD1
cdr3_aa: CASTRQGERLSYEQYF
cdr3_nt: TGTGCCAGCACCCGACAGGGGGAACGCCTCTCCTACGAGCAGTACTTC

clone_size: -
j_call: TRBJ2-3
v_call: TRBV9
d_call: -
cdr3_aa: CASSVSGTNTDTQYF
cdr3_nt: TGTGCCAGCAGCGTATCCGGGACAAACACAGATACGCAGTATTTT

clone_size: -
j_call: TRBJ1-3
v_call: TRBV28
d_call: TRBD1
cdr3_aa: CASRRTGFGNTIYF
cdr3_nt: TGTGCCAGCAGACGGACAGGTTTTGGAAACACCATATATTTT

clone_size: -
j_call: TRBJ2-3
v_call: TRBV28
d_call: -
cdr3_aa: CASSLRQAGTDTQYF
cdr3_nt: TGTGCCAGCAGTTTGCGACAGGCCGGCACAGATACGCAGTATTTT

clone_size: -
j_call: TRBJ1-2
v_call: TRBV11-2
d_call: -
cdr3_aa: CASSGRTYGYTF
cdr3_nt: TGTGCCAGCAGCGGCAGAACCTATGGCTACACCTTC

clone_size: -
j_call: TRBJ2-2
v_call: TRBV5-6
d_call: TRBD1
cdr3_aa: CASSFWGTGSAGELFF
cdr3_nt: TGTGCCAGCAGCTTTTGGGGGACAGGGTCCGCCGGGGAGCTGTTTTTT

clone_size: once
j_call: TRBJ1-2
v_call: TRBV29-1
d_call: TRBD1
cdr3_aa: CSVEITGGGYTF
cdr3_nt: TGCAGCGTTGAAATTACAGGGGGGGGCTACACCTTC

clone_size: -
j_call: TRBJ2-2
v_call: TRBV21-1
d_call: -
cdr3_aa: CASSKVRRLEGALFF
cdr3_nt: TGTGCCAGCAGCAAAGTCCGAAGATTAGAGGGGGCGCTGTTTTTT

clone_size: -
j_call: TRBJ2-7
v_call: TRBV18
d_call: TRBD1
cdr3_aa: CASSQGRQGEQYF
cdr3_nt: TGTGCCAGCTCACAGGGAAGACAGGGGGAGCAGTACTTC

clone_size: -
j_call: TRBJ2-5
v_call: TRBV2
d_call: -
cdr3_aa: CASTSSYSGETQYF
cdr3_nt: TGTGCCAGCACCTCGTCATACTCGGGAGAGACCCAGTACTTC

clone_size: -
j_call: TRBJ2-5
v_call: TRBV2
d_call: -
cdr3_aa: CASSGRAFQETQYF
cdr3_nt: TGTGCCAGCAGTGGGAGGGCATTTCAAGAGACCCAGTACTTC

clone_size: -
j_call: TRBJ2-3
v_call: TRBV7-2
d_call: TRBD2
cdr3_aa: CASNVAGGRTDTQYF
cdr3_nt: TGTGCCAGCAACGTAGCGGGAGGGCGGACAGATACGCAGTATTTT